This is a list of T cell receptor beta chains from one sample in a study of TIL therapy for anti-PD-1-resistant metastatic lung cancer. Method: immunoSEQ multiplex PCR; TCRdb's copy keeps in-frame clones and lacks some. The sample lists around 100,000 clones; under 70% were seen once. The starting material was tumor tissue, obtained at baseline. The origin of the receptors is a person aged 25-79 years with non-small cell lung cancer. Each CDR3 is given with its conserved first and last residue. A D gene is named only where the DNA matches it firmly. Clone size is given for some rows only: seen once, a few or many times, or a class if the clone is expanded.

cdr3_nt cdr3_aa j_call d_call v_call clone_size
TGTGCCAGCAGCCAAGCCCTAGCGAGTAATGAGCAGTTCTTC CASSQALASNEQFF TRBJ2-1 - TRBV3-1/TRBV3-2 -
TGTGCCAGCAGCTTGGCAGGGACAGGGGCCTACGGGCAGTACTTC CASSLAGTGAYGQYF TRBJ2-7 TRBD1 TRBV5-4 -
TGTGCCAGCAGTGAAAGCTTTGGGGGTGCCTACGAGCAGTACTTC CASSESFGGAYEQYF TRBJ2-7 - TRBV6-1 few
TGTGCCAGCAGTTTCCCGAGCTGGGACAGGAACACTGAAGCTTTCTTT CASSFPSWDRNTEAFF TRBJ1-1 TRBD1 TRBV28 -
TGCAGCGCTGAAAGCACCGGGGAGCTGTTTTTT CSAESTGELFF TRBJ2-2 - TRBV29-1 few
TGTGCCAGCAGCAGCGGAGGGGACAATGAGCAGTTCTTC CASSSGGDNEQFF TRBJ2-1 - TRBV7-6 medium-sized
TGTGCCAGCAGCACCTGGAGGGGCACTGAAGCTTTCTTT CASSTWRGTEAFF TRBJ1-1 - TRBV5-5 few
TGTGCCAGCAAAACGGGGGAAGGAACAGATACGCAGTATTTT CASKTGEGTDTQYF TRBJ2-3 - TRBV6-6 -
TGTGCCATCAGTGAGCAGGACAGGGACAATGAGCAGTTCTTC CAISEQDRDNEQFF TRBJ2-1 TRBD1 TRBV10-3 -
TGTGCCTGGAGGATGAAGAGCTCCTACGAGCAGTACTTC CAWRMKSSYEQYF TRBJ2-7 - TRBV30 medium-sized
TGTGCCAGCTCACTCCGGGAAAGCAGGAGTTCACCCCTCCACTTT CASSLRESRSSPLHF TRBJ1-6 - TRBV18 few
TGTGCCAGCAGCTTGGTACTCGGCGACGCCGGGGAGCTGTTTTTT CASSLVLGDAGELFF TRBJ2-2 - TRBV5-5 -
- CAISVSGPGEAFF TRBJ1-1 - TRBV10-3 -
TGCGCCAGCAGGGAAGGGCCAACTCAAGAGACCCAGTACTTC CASREGPTQETQYF TRBJ2-5 - TRBV5-1 -
TGTGCCACCGAGGGGGGAGGGACCGGGGAGCTGTTTTTT CATEGGGTGELFF TRBJ2-2 - TRBV2 -
TGTGCCAGCAGCTTAGTGACGAACACTGAAGCTTTCTTT CASSLVTNTEAFF TRBJ1-1 - TRBV7-8 -
TGTGCCAGCTTTGGGGCTAGCGAACACAATGAGCAGTTCTTC CASFGASEHNEQFF TRBJ2-1 - TRBV2 -
TGTGCCAGCAGCGTAATCACCGGGACAGGACCTCCGGGGGAGCTGTTTTTT CASSVITGTGPPGELFF TRBJ2-2 TRBD1 TRBV11-2 -
TGCGCCAGCAGCTTGGGGGCGACCGCAAGCTCCTATAATTCACCCCTCCACTTT CASSLGATASSYNSPLHF TRBJ1-6 - TRBV5-1 -
TGTGCCACCAGCCGGGACAGGGTCACAGATACGCAGTATTTT CATSRDRVTDTQYF TRBJ2-3 TRBD1 TRBV15 -
TGTGCCTGGAGCGGGAGGACCTACAATGAGCAGTTCTTC CAWSGRTYNEQFF TRBJ2-1 TRBD2 TRBV30 -
TGTGCCAGCAGCCAGTTCCCAGATACGCAGTATTTT CASSQFPDTQYF TRBJ2-3 - TRBV9 -
TGTGCCAGCAGCTTAAGCTCCAGGGCTAACTATGGCTACACCTTC CASSLSSRANYGYTF TRBJ1-2 - TRBV7-9 -
TGTGCCAGCAGTCCCACCCCTTGGACTTACACAGATACGCAGTATTTT CASSPTPWTYTDTQYF TRBJ2-3 - TRBV27 -
TGTGCCAGCAGCTTGAACGGGGAGACCCAGTACTTC CASSLNGETQYF TRBJ2-5 - TRBV11-2 few
TGTGCCACCAGCGCCCGATCCGGGGCTGGAAACACCATATATTTT CATSARSGAGNTIYF TRBJ1-3 - TRBV15 -
TGCGCCAGCAACAGTTTAGCGGGGACCCAAGAGACCCAGTACTTC CASNSLAGTQETQYF TRBJ2-5 TRBD2 TRBV5-1 once
TGTGCCAGCTCACCGGGACACAGTGCAAAGACCGGGGAGCTGTTTTTT CASSPGHSAKTGELFF TRBJ2-2 - TRBV18 -
TGTGCCAGCAGTGTTAGGGCCATCGGCACAGATACGCAGTATTTT CASSVRAIGTDTQYF TRBJ2-3 - TRBV6-4 -
TGTGCCACCAGTGATTTGTATCAGGGACACTCCTACGAGCAGTACTTC CATSDLYQGHSYEQYF TRBJ2-7 - TRBV24-1 -
TGTGCCAGCTCACCAGGAAACAGGGCGTTCACAGATACGCAGTATTTT CASSPGNRAFTDTQYF TRBJ2-3 - TRBV18 -
TGTGCCAGCAGCCGGGGACTAGCGGTCCTCACAGATACGCAGTATTTT CASSRGLAVLTDTQYF TRBJ2-3 TRBD2 TRBV7-9 few
TGTGCCAGCAGCCCTAGCGCCTCCTACAATGAGCAGTTCTTC CASSPSASYNEQFF TRBJ2-1 - TRBV7-3 -
TGTGCCAGCAGCTTAGATCCTGGGGGTAGGTGGCCAGGACAGTTCTTC CASSLDPGGRWPGQFF TRBJ2-1 - TRBV7-9 few
TGTGCCAGCAGCTTCGAGATCACTGCCTCCTACGAGCAGTACTTC CASSFEITASYEQYF TRBJ2-7 - TRBV5-6 few
TGTGCCAGCAGTGACAAGGTCGGGACTGAAGCTTTCTTT CASSDKVGTEAFF TRBJ1-1 - TRBV2 -
TGTGCCAGCTCACCACCTCCGGGGGGGGCAGAGACCCAGTACTTC CASSPPPGGAETQYF TRBJ2-5 TRBD2 TRBV18 -
TGTGCCAGCAGAGGGACGGTAGCTAATGAAAAACTGTTTTTT CASRGTVANEKLFF TRBJ1-4 - TRBV28 -
TGCGCCAGCAACCTACTAGCGGGAGACGGCAATGAGCAGTTCTTC CASNLLAGDGNEQFF TRBJ2-1 TRBD2 TRBV5-1 -
TGCAGTGCTAGAGATTATGAAAAACTGTTTTTT CSARDYEKLFF TRBJ1-4 - TRBV20-1 few
TGTGCCAGCAGCGTAGCCTCGACAGGGAACTATGGCTACACCTTC CASSVASTGNYGYTF TRBJ1-2 TRBD1 TRBV9 once
TGTGCCAGCAGTGATCCGGGCGGAAACACTGAAGCTTTCTTT CASSDPGGNTEAFF TRBJ1-1 - TRBV6-1 -